What follows are 16 T cell receptor beta chains derived from one specimen sequenced in a study of shared clonotypes between healthy human individuals. Sequencing was performed with immunoSEQ multiplex PCR; in TCRdb, only in-frame clones are kept and a portion is missing. Among about 510,000 clones, less than 96% were seen once, and the ten largest hold less than 0.06%. Sequencing input: naive CD4+ T cells sorted from blood. Subset in this sample: CD45RA+ positively selected. These receptors came from a young woman in good health.

Of note for this clone: The sample has other DNA sequences that encode this CDR3 too. This chain links TRBV9 with TRBJ2-7; D is possibly TRBD2 (5 bases). Germline CDR1 and CDR2: SGDLS and YYNGEE. This CDR3 contains 14 residues. Trimming left V 1 base short and J 0 bases short, with 8 bases between. The CDR3 protein is CASSVLGSSYEQYF. CDR3 nucleotides: TGTGCCAGCAGCGTACTGGGGAGCTCCTACGAGCAGTACTTC.

This clone has only a few counts. The chain combines TRBV11-2 with TRBJ1-5, with D perhaps TRBD1 (5 bases). Trimming cost V 2 bases and J 5 bases, with 10 bases left between them. Looked up from germline, CDR1 is SGHAT and CDR2 is FQNNGV. The CDR3 totals 14 residues. The CDR3 coding sequence is TGTGCCAGCAGCTTATGGGCAGGGCATCAGCCCCAGCATTTT. It is translated as CASSLWAGHQPQHF.

This chain uses TRBV29-1 with TRBJ1-5; D may be TRBD1 (5 bases). The germline V and J ends were trimmed by 4 bases and 5 bases, with 12 bases remaining between them. The CDR3 runs 13 residues. CDR1 is SQVTM, CDR2 ANQGSEA, per germline. The CDR3 DNA is TGCAGCGTTGCCCAGGGTGGGGATCAGCCCCAGCATTTT. Its translation: CSVAQGGDQPQHF.

This chain joins TRBV28 and TRBJ1-6; D ambiguous. The V end lost 2 bases, the J end lost 14 bases, and 10 bases lay between the germline ends. The CDR3 has 12 amino acids. Germline V gives CDR1 MDHEN, CDR2 SYDVKM. The CDR3 bases are TGTGCCAGCAGTTTAGACCGTAACTCCCTCCACTTT. Its translation: CASSLDRNSLHF.

The V call is TRBV4-1, the J call TRBJ1-2; D is possibly TRBD1 (6 bases). The germline V gene encodes CDR1 MGHRA and CDR2 YSYEKL. The CDR3 is 15 residues long. V was pared by 4 bases and J by 8 bases, with 20 bases between. The CDR3 region is CASSPRYRAGVGYTF. In nucleotides, the CDR3 is TGCGCCAGCAGCCCAAGATATCGGGCAGGGGTCGGCTACACCTTC.

The gene calls are TRBV4-1 and TRBJ2-7, with TRBD2 matching over 7 bases. Unmatched junction bases numbered 5, after V lost 2 bases and J lost 1 base. The CDR3 is 15 amino acids. The germline V gene encodes CDR1 MGHRA and CDR2 YSYEKL. CDR3 in DNA: TGCGCCAGCAGCCAAATAACTAGCGCATCCTACGAGCAGTACTTC. Translated, it gives CASSQITSASYEQYF.

This chain joins TRBV21-1 and TRBJ1-3. TRBV21-1 constitutes a pseudogene. This CDR3 is built from 13 residues. The CDR3 DNA reads TGTGCCAGCTCTCCGGTTACTGGAAACACCATATATTTT. Translated, it gives CASSPVTGNTIYF.

This clone has just a few counts. This chain connects TRBV7-9 to TRBJ2-1; TRBD2 is a possible D gene (6 bases). Looked up from germline, CDR1 is SEHNR and CDR2 is FQNEAQ (reference sequence). This CDR3 is built from 15 residues. Trimming left V 4 bases short and J 7 bases short, with 17 bases between. Here the CDR3 reads CASSSGGGGWNEQFF. CDR3 nucleotide sequence: TGTGCCAGCAGCTCCGGGGGAGGTGGATGGAATGAGCAGTTCTTC. The whole variable domain, remainder taken from reference TRBV7-9 and TRBJ2-1, is DTGVSQNPRHKITKRGQNVTFRCDPISEHNRLYWYRQTLGQGPEFLTYFQNEAQLEKSRLLSDRFSAERPKGSFSTLEIQRTEQGDSAMYLCASSSGGGGWNEQFFGPGTRLTVL.

This CDR3 reads CASSLTSGTDTQYF. CDR3 coding DNA: TGTGCCAGCAGCTTAACTAGCGGCACAGATACGCAGTATTTT. The chain recombines TRBV11-2 with TRBJ2-3; TRBD2 aligns across 7 bases. The CDR3 loop spans 14 amino acids. Per the germline V gene, CDR1 is SGHAT and CDR2 is FQNNGV. V was clipped by 2 bases and J by 1 base; unmatched bases: 0.

This CDR3 reads CASSLYDTDTQYF. CDR3 DNA sequence: TGTGCCAGCAGCTTGTATGATACAGATACGCAGTATTTT. The chain is built from TRBV5-6 and TRBJ2-3; D gene uncertain. The V end lost 1 base, the J end lost 3 bases, and 6 bases lay between the germline ends. This CDR3 comprises 13 residues. Germline V gene lookup returns CDR1 SGHDT and CDR2 YYEEEE.

This chain joins TRBV30 and TRBJ1-1; D gene ambiguous. This CDR3 spans 16 amino acids. Looked up from germline, CDR1 is GTSNPN and CDR2 is SVGIG (reference sequence). V shed 0 bases and J shed 4 bases, with 18 bases lying between them. The CDR3 DNA is TGTGCCTGGAGTGTAAGCAGGTCCGGGAAAGGCACTGAAGCTTTCTTT. Its protein is CAWSVSRSGKGTEAFF.

V gene TRBV28 combines with J gene TRBJ1-3, with D tentatively TRBD1 (6 bases). In germline, CDR1 is MDHEN, CDR2 SYDVKM. The CDR3 runs 14 residues. Between the trimmed V and J ends, which lost 2 bases and 6 bases, there was a span of 11 bases. In DNA form, the CDR3 reads TGTGCCAGCAGTTTAAGGAGGGGGAAAAACACCATATATTTT. Protein: CASSLRRGKNTIYF.

The chain joins TRBV10-1 to TRBJ2-2, with TRBD1 as a possible D gene (6 bases). The CDR3 has 14 residues. Per germline, CDR1 WNHNN and CDR2 SYGVQD (reference sequence). Trimming removed 4 bases at V and 1 base at J, with 7 bases between. In DNA, the CDR3 is TGCGCCAGCAGTGCGGGACAGAACACCGGGGAGCTGTTTTTT. This codes for CASSAGQNTGELFF.

The CDR3 region has the DNA TGTGCCAGTAGTATTCCGGGAGGGCCTCCTGGGGAAGAGACCCAGTACTTC. Residues: CASSIPGGPPGEETQYF. The V call is TRBV19, the J call TRBJ2-5, with 8 nucleotides matching TRBD2. Unmatched junction bases numbered 12, after V lost 3 bases and J lost 3 bases. The CDR3 totals 17 residues. The germline CDR1 and CDR2 sequences are LNHDA and SQIVND (reference sequence).

The chain recombines TRBV15 with TRBJ2-7, with a tentative D call TRBD2 (6 bases). V dropped 0 bases and J dropped 3 bases, with 9 bases sitting between them. Germline loops: CDR1 LNHNV, CDR2 YYDKDF (reference sequence). CDR3 size: 14 residues. CDR3 DNA sequence: TGTGCCACCAGCAGAGATCTAGCGAGCTACGAGCAGTACTTC. Its translation: CATSRDLASYEQYF.

This rearrangement joins TRBV11-2 to TRBJ1-6; the match to TRBD1 covers 8 bases. Trimming removed 5 bases from V and 4 bases from J; junction bases left unmatched: 13. The CDR3 length is 18 residues. Germline V gene data show CDR1 as SGHAT and CDR2 as FQNNGV. Here the CDR3 reads CASSAFRKTGEYNSPLHF. CDR3 bases: TGTGCCAGCAGCGCGTTCCGTAAGACAGGGGAGTATAATTCACCCCTCCACTTT.